This paragraph reports one T cell receptor (beta chain). The data were taken from a study of blood T cell repertoires in COVID-19. For the study at large: From T cells, B-cell-depleted T cells, or PBMCs came the material, which was cDNA or gDNA.

In the authors' methods: Nucleated cell counts were estimated from reference gene primer amplification. Some clones are missing from TCRdb's copy, which holds only in-frame ones; the method was immunoSEQ multiplex PCR. The V and J calls and clone size come from that table; D and trimming were worked out from the DNA. The table includes 200,000 to 300,000 clones, roughly nine tenths detected once. Trimming removed 0 bases at V and 0 bases at J, with 9 bases between. Germline CDR1 reads SGHDT; CDR2 reads YYEEEE. The CDR3 runs 16 residues. The J gene is TRBJ2-2, the V gene TRBV5-6, with unresolved D. What was sequenced was peripheral blood. This receptor was taken from a man aged 60 to 69 with acute or convalescent COVID-19. The DNA for the CDR3 is TGTGCCAGCAGCTTGGTGCGGAATTCGAACACCGGGGAGCTGTTTTTT. Translated: CASSLVRNSNTGELFF.